A single sample gave rise to the 16 T cell receptor beta chains below, sequenced in a study of Graves' ophthalmopathy and Graves' hyperthyroidism. For repertoire sequencing, the TCR beta CDR3 regions were amplified from RNA transcripts. The workflow started with a first-round RT-PCR run with HTBI primers and then moved on to a second-round multiplex PCR. MiXCR was run by TCRdb on the multiplex PCR reads, yielding one entry per CDR3 protein. The repertoire consists of some 1.1 million distinct CDR3 sequences, with 35% to 40% occurring once and the leading ten covering approximately 10%. Sequenced input: peripheral blood or thyroid tissue (not recorded which). These receptors originate from an adult man with Graves' hyperthyroidism.

This clonotype was seen many times. V and J are TRBV4-2 and TRBJ2-5; D remains ambiguous. With 0 bases removed from V and 1 base from J, the gap between germline ends came to 9 bases. CDR1 LGHNA and CDR2 YNFKEQ come from the germline V gene. This CDR3 contains 15 residues. CDR3 coding DNA: TGTGCCAGCAGCCAAGATAGGCAGACCCAAGAGACCCAGTACTTC. Amino acid sequence: CASSQDRQTQETQYF.

This clonotype has only a few counts. This chain links TRBV10-3 with TRBJ1-5; TRBD1 might be the D (5 bases). Per the germline V gene, CDR1 is ENHRY and CDR2 is SYGVKD. The CDR3 runs 14 residues. V gave up 5 bases and J gave up 2 bases, with 10 bases separating them. The CDR3: CAISPTGGNQPQHF. The CDR3 DNA follows: TGTGCCATCAGTCCGACGGGGGGCAATCAGCCCCAGCATTTT.

There are many counts of this clonotype. The chain couples TRBV10-3 to TRBJ1-3; TRBD1 is a possible D gene (5 bases). This CDR3 is built from 15 residues. CDR1 is ENHRY, CDR2 SYGVKD, per germline. The V and J ends lost 7 bases and 0 bases respectively, with 13 bases between them. The DNA of the CDR3 is TGTGCCATCACCACCGGGGGGAGCTCTGGAAACACCATATATTTT. It yields the protein CAITTGGSSGNTIYF.

The chain employs TRBV10-3 and TRBJ1-4, with 8 nucleotides matching TRBD1. V lost 11 bases, J lost 4 bases, and 9 bases stayed unmatched. This CDR3 comprises 14 residues. Germline V gene lookup returns CDR1 ENHRY and CDR2 SYGVKD. The chain's CDR3 is CAPHPGQDNEKLFF. The CDR3 DNA sequence: TGTGCCCCACACCCGGGACAGGATAATGAAAAACTGTTTTTT.

This clonotype has ten or more counts. This rearrangement joins TRBV12-3 or TRBV12-4 to TRBJ2-5, with 8 positions matching TRBD2. The CDR3 has 14 amino acids. V lost 5 bases to trimming and J lost 5 bases; unmatched junction nucleotides: 7. The CDR3, as DNA: TGTGCCAGCAGTGTATTGCCGGGGGGGGAGACCCAGTACTTC. This encodes CASSVLPGGETQYF.

This clonotype showed up many times. This chain joins TRBV10-3 and TRBJ1-5, with D uncertain. Trimming cost V 0 bases and J 1 base, with 7 bases left between them. Germline V lookup: CDR1 ENHRY, CDR2 SYGVKD. The CDR3 extends over 15 amino acids. The CDR3 DNA reads TGTGCCATCAGTGAGTCGATTGGAAGCAATCAGCCCCAGCATTTT. Protein: CAISESIGSNQPQHF.

About this clonotype itself: Germline and junction disagree at one end, which may indicate a read error. This CDR3 is CAGSPRPVMNTEAFF. CDR3 coding DNA: TGTGCCGGCTCACCCCGCCCGGTCATGAACACTGAAGCTTTCTTT. This chain joins TRBV18 and TRBJ1-1; D is uncertain. CDR1 is KGHSH and CDR2 is LQKENI in the germline V gene. CDR3 size: 15 residues.

This clonotype came up once. The V call is TRBV29-1, the J call TRBJ1-1; D uncertain. Germline values: CDR1 SQVTM, CDR2 ANQGSEA. The CDR3 totals 14 residues. Trimming removed 4 bases at V and 2 bases at J, with 14 bases between. CDR3 sequence (DNA): TGCAGCGTTGCTGAGGGAGGGTCCAACACTGAAGCTTTCTTT. Encoded protein: CSVAEGGSNTEAFF.

Turning to this clonotype: One junction end does not reproduce the germline sequence, and a read error may be involved. This chain's CDR3 is CAISDPGDPRSF. In DNA, the CDR3 is TGTGCCATCAGTGATCCCGGGGACCCGAGATCGTTC. The V and J genes are TRBV10-3 and TRBJ2-7; D tentatively reads TRBD1 or TRBD2 (5 bases each). Germline CDR1 reads ENHRY; CDR2 reads SYGVKD. The CDR3 contains 12 residues.

This clonotype came up many times. The chain employs TRBV6-5 and TRBJ2-6; D unresolved. Germline V gene lookup returns CDR1 MNHEY and CDR2 SVGAGI. CDR3 length: 16 amino acids. The germline V and J ends were trimmed by 5 bases and 3 bases, with 14 bases remaining between them. CDR3 region: CASSPLRLVGANVLTF. The CDR3 coding sequence is TGTGCCAGCAGTCCCCTCCGACTTGTTGGGGCCAACGTCCTGACTTTC.

The V gene is TRBV10-3, the J gene TRBJ1-2; 10 bases are shared with TRBD1. This CDR3 has 14 amino acids. CDR1 is ENHRY and CDR2 is SYGVKD in the germline V gene. V lost 2 bases and J lost 4; bases outside the gene matches: 1. CDR3 loop: CAISEDRGLYGYTF. The CDR3 DNA reads as TGTGCCATCAGTGAGGACAGGGGGCTCTATGGCTACACCTTC.

About this clonotype itself: A much bigger clone sits one base away, suggesting this may be a read error. The chain recombines TRBV19 with TRBJ2-7; D not resolved. This CDR3 region has 12 residues. The germline gives CDR1 LNHDA, CDR2 SQIVND (reference sequence). CDR3 nucleotides: TGTGCCAGTAGTGCCGGAGTCTACGAGCAGTGCTTC. Translated, it gives CASSAGVYEQCF.

The chain uses TRBV6-4 and TRBJ2-7; 7 bases align to TRBD1. The germline CDR1 and CDR2 sequences are MRHNA and SNTAGT. The length of the CDR3 is 16 residues. J lost 0 bases, V lost 5 bases, and 10 bases had no gene match. The CDR3 is CASSTGQDRFSYEQYF. For the CDR3, the DNA is TGTGCCAGCAGTACGGGGCAGGACAGGTTCTCCTACGAGCAGTACTTC.

Many counts were recorded for this clonotype. This rearrangement joins TRBV10-3 to TRBJ2-7; D perhaps matches TRBD2 (6 bases). With 0 bases removed from V and 7 bases from J, the gap between germline ends came to 13 bases. The CDR3 loop spans 14 amino acids. Germline CDR1 reads ENHRY; CDR2 reads SYGVKD. The CDR3 sequence is CAISESTAGYEQYF. In nucleotides, the CDR3 is TGTGCCATCAGTGAGTCGACTGCGGGGTATGAGCAGTACTTC.

Concerning this clonotype itself: Mismatch with germline at one junction end may stem from a read error. V gene TRBV5-4 combines with J gene TRBJ2-7; 9 nucleotides align to TRBD1. The CDR3 sequence is 17 residues long. CDR1 is SGHNT, CDR2 YYREEE, per germline (reference sequence). The CDR3 sequence: CASSQIITGTGTYEQYF. The CDR3 coding sequence is TGCGCCAGCAGCCAAATCATTACCGGGACAGGGACCTACGAGCAGTACTTC.

This clonotype was counted only a few times. CDR3 amino acids: CASSYVPRVLNQPQHF. As DNA, the CDR3 is TGTGCCAGCAGTTACGTGCCTAGGGTCCTCAATCAGCCCCAGCATTTT. The V and J genes are TRBV6-1 and TRBJ1-5; no clear D gene. Germline values: CDR1 MNHNS, CDR2 SASEGT. CDR3 size: 16 residues. V dropped 5 bases and J dropped 3 bases, with 17 bases sitting between them.